The T cell receptor (beta chain) under discussion was sequenced for a study of blood T cell repertoires in COVID-19. As for the study in general: Samples representing acute and convalescent COVID-19 were sourced from the United States, Italy and Spain. In each case, the material was cDNA or gDNA derived from T cells, B-cell-depleted T cells, or PBMCs.

As originally analysed: It was from reference gene primer amplification that nucleated cell counts were estimated. Clones were sequenced by immunoSEQ multiplex PCR, and TCRdb holds only the in-frame ones, with some missing. D and trimming come from the DNA, and the V and J calls and clone size come from that table. The profile shows about 260,000 clones, 80% to 90% of them singletons. The material sequenced was peripheral blood. This sequence originates from a woman in her thirties or forties who had recovered from COVID-19.

The CDR3 DNA reads as TGTGCCAGCAGCCCCGGACAGCAGAATGAAAAACTGTTTTTT. Translating it yields CASSPGQQNEKLFF. This sequence joins TRBV7-9 and TRBJ1-4; the D gene is possibly TRBD1 (6 bases). CDR1 SEHNR and CDR2 FQNEAQ come from the germline V gene (reference sequence). Trimming left V 5 bases short and J 5 bases short, with 12 bases between. The CDR3 spans 14 residues.